This T cell receptor beta chain was identified in a study of tumor-infiltrating lymphocytes in primary liver carcinoma. The germline CDR1 and CDR2 sequences are MDHEN and SYDVKM. This CDR3 spans 15 amino acids. With respect to this clonotype: An end of the junction differs from the germline gene, which may be a read error.

From 450 to 550 ng total RNA, TCR beta cDNA was generated with a primer in the constant region. Three rounds of nested multiplex PCR with slightly modified ARM-PCR produced TCR beta libraries. It was with TRBV1-TRBV30 forward primers and a C-beta reverse primer that the first two PCR rounds were run, at approximately 10 cycles each. TCRdb fed the multiplex PCR reads into MiXCR, producing one record per CDR3 protein. Found here are about 100,000 distinct CDR3 sequences, 68% of them singletons; the top ten hold roughly 27%. Joint extraction of RNA and DNA used 20-30 mg of bulk tissue that was unsorted.

The receptor's source is a man in his forties or fifties with primary liver carcinoma and hepatitis B virus infection. J is TRBJ2-2 and V is TRBV28, with 7 positions matching TRBD1. The sample comprised tumor-adjacent normal liver tissue. This CDR3 reads CANSLGQLNTGELFF. The CDR3 DNA reads TGTGCCAACAGTCTGGGACAGTTGAACACCGGGGAGCTGTTTTTT.